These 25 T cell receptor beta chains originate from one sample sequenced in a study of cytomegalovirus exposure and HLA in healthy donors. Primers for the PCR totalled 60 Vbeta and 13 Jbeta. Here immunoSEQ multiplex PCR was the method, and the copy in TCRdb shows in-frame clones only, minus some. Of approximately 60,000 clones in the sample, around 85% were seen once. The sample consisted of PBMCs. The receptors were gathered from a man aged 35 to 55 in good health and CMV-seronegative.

The CDR3 DNA follows: TGTGCCAGCAGTGCGGGGTTGGGTCCTGGGGCCAACGTCCTGACTTTC. Translating it yields CASSAGLGPGANVLTF. V gene TRBV6-1 combines with J gene TRBJ2-6; TRBD2 might be the D (5 bases). Trimming cost V 4 bases and J 2 bases, with 12 bases left between them. CDR1 MNHNS and CDR2 SASEGT come from the germline V gene. CDR3 length equals 16 residues.

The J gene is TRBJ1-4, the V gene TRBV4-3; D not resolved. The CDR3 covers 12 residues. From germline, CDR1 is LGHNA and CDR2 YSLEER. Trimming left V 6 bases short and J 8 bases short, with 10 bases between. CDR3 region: CASSTGNEKLFF. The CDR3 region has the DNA TGCGCCAGCAGTACCGGGAACGAAAAACTGTTTTTT.

CDR3 region: CASNVQGGTGELFF. DNA for the CDR3: TGTGCCAGCAACGTACAGGGTGGCACCGGGGAGCTGTTTTTT. V and J are TRBV6-6 and TRBJ2-2, with D maybe TRBD1 (6 bases). In germline, CDR1 is MNHNY, CDR2 SVGAGI (reference sequence). The V end lost 7 bases, the J end lost 4 bases, and 13 bases lay between the germline ends. CDR3 length equals 14 residues.

The CDR3 DNA reads as TGTGCCAGCAGCGCCATTCGGGGACTAGCGGGGGGGCCAGACAATGAGCAGTTCTTC. Translated: CASSAIRGLAGGPDNEQFF. This chain connects TRBV21-1 to TRBJ2-1; the DNA was not used to check the table's D call, TRBD2. TRBV21-1 is a documented pseudogene. CDR3 length equals 19 residues.

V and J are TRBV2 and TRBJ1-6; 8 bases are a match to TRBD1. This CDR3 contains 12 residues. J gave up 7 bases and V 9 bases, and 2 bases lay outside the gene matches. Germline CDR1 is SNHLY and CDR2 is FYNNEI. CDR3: CARRTGNSPLHF. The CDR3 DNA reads TGTGCCAGACGGACAGGGAATTCACCCCTCCACTTT.

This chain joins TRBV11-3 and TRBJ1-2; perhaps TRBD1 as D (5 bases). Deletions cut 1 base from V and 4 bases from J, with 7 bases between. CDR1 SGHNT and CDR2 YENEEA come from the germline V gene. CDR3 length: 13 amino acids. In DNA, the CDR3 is TGTGCCAGCAGCTTAGGACAGATCTATGGCTACACCTTC. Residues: CASSLGQIYGYTF.

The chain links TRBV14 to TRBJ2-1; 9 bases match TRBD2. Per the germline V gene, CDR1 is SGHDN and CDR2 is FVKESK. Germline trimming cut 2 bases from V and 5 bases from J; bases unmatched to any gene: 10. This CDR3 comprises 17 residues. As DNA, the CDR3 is TGTGCCAGCAGCCAACAAGCAGGCCTAGCGGGGAACAATGAGCAGTTCTTC. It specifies CASSQQAGLAGNNEQFF. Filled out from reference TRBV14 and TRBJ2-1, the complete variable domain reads EAGVTQFPSHSVIEKGQTVTLRCDPISGHDNLYWYRRVMGKEIKFLLHFVKESKQDESGMPNNRFLAERTGGTYSTLKVQPAELEDSGVYFCASSQQAGLAGNNEQFFGPGTRLTVL.

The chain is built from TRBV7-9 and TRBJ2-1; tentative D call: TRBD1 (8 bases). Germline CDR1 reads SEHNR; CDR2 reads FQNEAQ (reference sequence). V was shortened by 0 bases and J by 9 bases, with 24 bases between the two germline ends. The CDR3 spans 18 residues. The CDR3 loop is CASSLAPSRDRTGGEQFF. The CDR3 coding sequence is TGTGCCAGCAGCTTAGCCCCGTCCCGGGACAGGACGGGAGGTGAGCAGTTCTTC.

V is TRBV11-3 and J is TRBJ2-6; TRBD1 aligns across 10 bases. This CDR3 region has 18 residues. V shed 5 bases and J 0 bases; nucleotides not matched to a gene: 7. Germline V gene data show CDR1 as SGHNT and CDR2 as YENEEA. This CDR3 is CASSGDRGRGSGANVLTF. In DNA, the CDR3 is TGTGCCAGCAGCGGAGACAGGGGGCGAGGCTCTGGGGCCAACGTCCTGACTTTC.

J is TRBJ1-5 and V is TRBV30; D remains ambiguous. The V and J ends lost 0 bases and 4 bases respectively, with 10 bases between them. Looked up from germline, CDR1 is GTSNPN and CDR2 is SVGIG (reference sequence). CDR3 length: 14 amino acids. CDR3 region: CAWSVPLRNQPQHF. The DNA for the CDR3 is TGTGCCTGGAGTGTGCCCTTACGGAATCAGCCCCAGCATTTT. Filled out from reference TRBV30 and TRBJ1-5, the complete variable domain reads SQTIHQWPATLVQPVGSPLSLECTVEGTSNPNLYWYRQAAGRGLQLLFYSVGIGQISSEVPQNLSASRPQDRQFILSSKKLLLSDSGFYLCAWSVPLRNQPQHFGDGTRLSIL.

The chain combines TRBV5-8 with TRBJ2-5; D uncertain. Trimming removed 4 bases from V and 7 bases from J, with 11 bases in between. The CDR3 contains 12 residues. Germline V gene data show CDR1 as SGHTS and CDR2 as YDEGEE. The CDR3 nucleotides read TGTGCCAGCAGCCCCCGACTCGGGACCCAGTACTTC. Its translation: CASSPRLGTQYF.

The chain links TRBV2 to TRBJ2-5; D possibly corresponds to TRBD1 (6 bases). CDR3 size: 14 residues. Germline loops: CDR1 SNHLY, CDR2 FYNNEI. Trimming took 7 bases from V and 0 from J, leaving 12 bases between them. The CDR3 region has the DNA TGTGCCAGCACCTCCGGGACACACCAAGAGACCCAGTACTTC. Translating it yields CASTSGTHQETQYF.

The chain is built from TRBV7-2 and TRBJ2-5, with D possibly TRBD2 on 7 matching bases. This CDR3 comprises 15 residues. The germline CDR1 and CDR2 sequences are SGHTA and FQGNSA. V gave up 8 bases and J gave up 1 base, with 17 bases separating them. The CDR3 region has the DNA TGTGCCAGCGGAGGGGGGGACGGACCCCAAGAGACCCAGTACTTC. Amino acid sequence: CASGGGDGPQETQYF.

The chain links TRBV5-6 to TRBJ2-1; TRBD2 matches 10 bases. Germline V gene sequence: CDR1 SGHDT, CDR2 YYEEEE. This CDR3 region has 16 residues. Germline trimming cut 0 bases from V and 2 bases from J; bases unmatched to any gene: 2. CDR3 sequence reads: CASSLGLAGAYNEQFF. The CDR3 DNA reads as TGTGCCAGCAGCTTGGGGCTAGCGGGGGCCTACAATGAGCAGTTCTTC.

The CDR3 region has the DNA TGTGCCAGCAGTGGGATAGGGGTACAGCCCCAGCATTTT. It codes for CASSGIGVQPQHF. V usage is TRBV6-1 and J usage is TRBJ1-5; perhaps TRBD1 as D (5 bases). Germline CDR1 is MNHNS and CDR2 is SASEGT. V lost 4 bases and J lost 7, with 11 bases in between. CDR3 size: 13 residues.

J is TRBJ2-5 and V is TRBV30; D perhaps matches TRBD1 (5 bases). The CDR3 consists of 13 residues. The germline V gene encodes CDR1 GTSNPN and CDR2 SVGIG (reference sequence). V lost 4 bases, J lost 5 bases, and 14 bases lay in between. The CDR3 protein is CAWTKRPGETQYF. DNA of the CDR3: TGTGCCTGGACCAAGCGACCAGGGGAGACCCAGTACTTC.

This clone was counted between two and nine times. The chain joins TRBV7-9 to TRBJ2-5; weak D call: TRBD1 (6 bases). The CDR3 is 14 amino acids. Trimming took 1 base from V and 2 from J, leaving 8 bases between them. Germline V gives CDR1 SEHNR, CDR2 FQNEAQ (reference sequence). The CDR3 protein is CASSLGTAQETQYF. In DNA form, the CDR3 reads TGTGCCAGCAGCTTAGGGACAGCTCAAGAGACCCAGTACTTC.

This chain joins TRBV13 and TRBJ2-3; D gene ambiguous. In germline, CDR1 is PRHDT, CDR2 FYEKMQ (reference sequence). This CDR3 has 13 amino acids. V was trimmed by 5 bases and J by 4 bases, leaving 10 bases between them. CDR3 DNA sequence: TGTGCCAGCAGCCAACCTGCGGCAGATACGCAGTATTTT. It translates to CASSQPAADTQYF.

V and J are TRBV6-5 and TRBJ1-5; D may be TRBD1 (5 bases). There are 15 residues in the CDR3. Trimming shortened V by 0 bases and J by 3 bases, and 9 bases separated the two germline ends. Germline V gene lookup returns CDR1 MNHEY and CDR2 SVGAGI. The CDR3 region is CASSYSSGPNQPQHF. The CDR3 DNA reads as TGTGCCAGCAGTTACTCCTCAGGGCCCAATCAGCCCCAGCATTTT.

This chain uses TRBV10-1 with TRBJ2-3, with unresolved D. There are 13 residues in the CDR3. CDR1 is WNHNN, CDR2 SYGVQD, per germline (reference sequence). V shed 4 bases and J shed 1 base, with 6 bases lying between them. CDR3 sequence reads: CASSASGTDTQYF. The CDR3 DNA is TGCGCCAGCAGTGCCTCAGGCACAGATACGCAGTATTTT.

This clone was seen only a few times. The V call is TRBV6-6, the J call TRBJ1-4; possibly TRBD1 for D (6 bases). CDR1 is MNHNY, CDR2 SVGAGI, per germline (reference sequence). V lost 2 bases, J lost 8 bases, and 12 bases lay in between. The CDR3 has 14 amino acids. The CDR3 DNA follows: TGTGCCAGCAGTTACCTGGGGGCGAGCGAAAAACTGTTTTTT. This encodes CASSYLGASEKLFF.

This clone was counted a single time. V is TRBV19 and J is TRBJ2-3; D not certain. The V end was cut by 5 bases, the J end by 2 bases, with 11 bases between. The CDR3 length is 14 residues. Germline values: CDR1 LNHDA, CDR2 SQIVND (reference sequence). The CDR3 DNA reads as TGTGCCAGTAGTGATCACTCATCCACAGATACGCAGTATTTT. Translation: CASSDHSSTDTQYF.

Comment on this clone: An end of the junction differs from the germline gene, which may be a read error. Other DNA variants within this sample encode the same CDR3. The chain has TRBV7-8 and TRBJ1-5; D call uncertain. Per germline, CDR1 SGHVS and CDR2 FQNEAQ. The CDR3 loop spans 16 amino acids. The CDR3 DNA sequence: TGTGCCAGCAGCTTAGGTCGGGTTTCCGTAAATCAGCCCCAGCACTTT. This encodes CASSLGRVSVNQPQHF.

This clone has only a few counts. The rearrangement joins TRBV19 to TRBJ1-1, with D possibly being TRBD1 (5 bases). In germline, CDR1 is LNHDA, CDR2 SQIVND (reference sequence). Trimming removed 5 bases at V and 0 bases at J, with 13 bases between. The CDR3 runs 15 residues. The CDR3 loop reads CASSPYLTVNTEAFF. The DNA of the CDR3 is TGTGCCAGTAGTCCCTACCTGACAGTGAACACTGAAGCTTTCTTT.

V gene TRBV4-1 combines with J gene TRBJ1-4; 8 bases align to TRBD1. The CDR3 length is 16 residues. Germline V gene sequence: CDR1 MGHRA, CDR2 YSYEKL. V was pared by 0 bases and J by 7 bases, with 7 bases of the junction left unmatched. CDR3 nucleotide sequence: TGCGCCAGCAGCCAAGATTGGGGACAGGTTGTTGAAAAACTGTTTTTT. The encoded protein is CASSQDWGQVVEKLFF.